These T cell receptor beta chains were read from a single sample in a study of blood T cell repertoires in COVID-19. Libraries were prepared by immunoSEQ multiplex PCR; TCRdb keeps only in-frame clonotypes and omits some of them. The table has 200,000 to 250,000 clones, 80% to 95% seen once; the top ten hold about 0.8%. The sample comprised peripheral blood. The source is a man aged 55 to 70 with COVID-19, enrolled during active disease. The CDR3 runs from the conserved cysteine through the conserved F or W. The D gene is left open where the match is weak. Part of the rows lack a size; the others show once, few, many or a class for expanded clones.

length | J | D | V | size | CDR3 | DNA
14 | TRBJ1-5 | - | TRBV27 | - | CASSLLGGNQPQHF | TGTGCCAGCAGTTTATTAGGGGGTAATCAGCCCCAGCATTTT
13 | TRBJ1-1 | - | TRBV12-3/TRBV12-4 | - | CASVSASLTEAFF | TGTGCCAGCGTGAGCGCTAGCCTCACTGAAGCTTTCTTT
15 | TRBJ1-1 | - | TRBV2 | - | CASSVRQNTNTEAFF | TGTGCCAGCAGTGTTCGACAAAATACGAACACTGAAGCTTTCTTT
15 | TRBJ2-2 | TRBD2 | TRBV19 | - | CASSELAGNTGELFF | TGTGCCAGTAGCGAACTAGCGGGGAATACCGGGGAGCTGTTTTTT
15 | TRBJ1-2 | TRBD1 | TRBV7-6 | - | CASSPLPRQGDGYTF | TGTGCCAGCAGCCCACTCCCACGGCAGGGGGATGGCTACACCTTC
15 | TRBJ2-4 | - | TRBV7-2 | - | CASTLPERARNIQYF | TGTGCCAGCACCTTACCCGAGAGGGCCAGAAACATTCAGTACTTC
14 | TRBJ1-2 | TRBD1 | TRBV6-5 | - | CASRSGQGNYGYTF | TGTGCCAGCAGGTCGGGACAGGGGAACTATGGCTACACCTTC
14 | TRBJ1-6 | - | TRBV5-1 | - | CASSGETFNSPLHF | TGCGCCAGCAGCGGAGAAACATTTAATTCACCCCTCCACTTT
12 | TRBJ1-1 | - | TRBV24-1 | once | CATSLRGSEAFF | TGTGCCACCAGCCTTAGGGGATCTGAAGCTTTCTTT
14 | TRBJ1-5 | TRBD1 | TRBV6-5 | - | CASSSGTGNQPQHF | TGTGCCAGCAGTTCAGGGACAGGGAATCAGCCCCAGCATTTT
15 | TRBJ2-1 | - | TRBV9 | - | CASSVGRGSYNEQFF | TGTGCCAGCAGCGTGGGCAGGGGCTCCTACAATGAGCAGTTCTTC
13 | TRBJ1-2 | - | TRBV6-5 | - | CASSYGSDYGYTF | TGTGCCAGCAGTTACGGGAGCGACTATGGCTACACCTTC
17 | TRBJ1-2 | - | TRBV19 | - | CASSPRQGSLPNYGYTF | TGTGCCAGTAGTCCCCGGCAGGGGAGCCTTCCTAACTATGGCTACACCTTC
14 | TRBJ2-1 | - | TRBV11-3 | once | CASSFQGSYNEQFF | TGTGCCAGCAGCTTCCAGGGTTCCTACAATGAGCAGTTCTTC
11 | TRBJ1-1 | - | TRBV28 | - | CASSRDTEAFF | TGTGCCAGCAGTCGGGACACTGAAGCTTTCTTT
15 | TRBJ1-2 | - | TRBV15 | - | CATSRDLARRDGYTF | TGTGCCACCAGCAGAGATCTTGCCAGGCGGGATGGCTACACCTTC
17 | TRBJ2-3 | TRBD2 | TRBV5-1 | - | CASSETSGKSYTDTQYF | TGCGCCAGCAGCGAGACTAGCGGAAAATCTTACACAGATACGCAGTATTTT
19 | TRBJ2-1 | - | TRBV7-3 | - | CASSPRAGPRVGAYNEQFF | TGTGCCAGCAGCCCACGGGCGGGGCCAAGGGTTGGCGCCTACAATGAGCAGTTCTTC
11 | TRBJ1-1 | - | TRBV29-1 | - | CSVEGEGYAFF | TGCAGCGTCGAAGGGGAGGGGTATGCTTTCTTT
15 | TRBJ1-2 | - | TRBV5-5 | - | CASSQPGGADYGYTF | TGTGCCAGCAGCCAGCCCGGGGGGGCGGACTATGGCTACACCTTC
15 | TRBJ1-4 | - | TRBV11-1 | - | CASSSPAGTNEKLFF | TGTGCCAGCAGCTCACCGGCGGGGACTAATGAAAAACTGTTTTTT
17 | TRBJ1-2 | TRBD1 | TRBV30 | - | CAWSRPTRDRLNYGYTF | TGTGCCTGGAGTCGACCTACCCGGGACAGGTTGAACTATGGCTACACCTTC
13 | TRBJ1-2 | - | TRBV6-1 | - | CASSDTQVHGYTF | TGTGCCAGCAGTGACACGCAGGTTCATGGCTACACCTTC
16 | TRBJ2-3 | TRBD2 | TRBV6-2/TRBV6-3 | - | CASSYRSGRALDTQYF | TGTGCCAGCAGTTACCGAAGCGGGAGGGCCCTAGATACGCAGTATTTT
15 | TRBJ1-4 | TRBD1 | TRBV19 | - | CASTLLTGGREKLFF | TGTGCCAGTACCCTGCTGACAGGGGGCCGAGAAAAACTGTTTTTT
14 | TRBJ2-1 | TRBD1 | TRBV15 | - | CATRTDRWDNEQFF | TGTGCCACCAGAACGGACAGGTGGGACAATGAGCAGTTCTTC
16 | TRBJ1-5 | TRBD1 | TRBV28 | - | CASSLRTGYSNQPQHF | TGTGCCAGCAGTTTACGGACAGGGTATAGCAATCAGCCCCAGCATTTT
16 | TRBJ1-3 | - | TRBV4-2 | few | CASSQDLGRVGNTIYF | TGTGCCAGCAGCCAAGATCTAGGGAGAGTGGGAAACACCATATATTTT
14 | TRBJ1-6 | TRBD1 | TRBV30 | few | CAWRETGHNSPLHF | TGTGCCTGGAGGGAGACAGGGCACAATTCACCCCTCCACTTT
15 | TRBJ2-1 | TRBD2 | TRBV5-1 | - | CASSPSGRGYNEQFF | TGCGCCAGCAGCCCTAGCGGGAGGGGCTACAATGAGCAGTTCTTC
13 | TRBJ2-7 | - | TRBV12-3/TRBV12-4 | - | CASSWTESYEQYF | TGTGCCAGCAGTTGGACAGAATCCTACGAGCAGTACTTC
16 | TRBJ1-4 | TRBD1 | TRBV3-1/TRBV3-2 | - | CASSQDPDRVYEKLFF | TGTGCCAGCAGCCAGGACCCGGACAGGGTATACGAAAAACTGTTTTTT
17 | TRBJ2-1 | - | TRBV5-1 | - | CASSSGAGLTGDNEQFF | TGCGCCAGCAGTAGTGGTGCGGGGCTCACCGGGGACAATGAGCAGTTCTTC
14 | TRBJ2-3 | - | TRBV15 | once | CATRGGAGTDTQYF | TGTGCCACCAGAGGTGGGGCAGGCACAGATACGCAGTATTTT
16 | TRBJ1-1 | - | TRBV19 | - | CASSQGQGFMNTEAFF | TGTGCCAGTAGCCAGGGACAAGGGTTCATGAACACTGAAGCTTTCTTT
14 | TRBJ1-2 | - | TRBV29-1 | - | CSVDGQSSDYGYTF | TGCAGCGTCGATGGACAAAGTTCGGACTATGGCTACACCTTC
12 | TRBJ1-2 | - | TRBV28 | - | CASTAANYGYTF | TGTGCCAGCACTGCAGCTAACTATGGCTACACCTTC
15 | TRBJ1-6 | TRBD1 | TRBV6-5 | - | CASSYIAGQLSPLHF | TGTGCCAGCAGTTACATAGCGGGACAGCTTTCACCCCTCCACTTT
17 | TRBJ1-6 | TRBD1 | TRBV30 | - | CAGRAGLTGGSGSPLHF | TGTGCCGGACGGGCGGGCCTGACAGGGGGAAGTGGTTCACCCCTCCACTTT
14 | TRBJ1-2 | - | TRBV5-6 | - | CASSLGASAYGYTF | TGTGCCAGCAGCTTGGGGGCCTCGGCGTACGGCTACACCTTC
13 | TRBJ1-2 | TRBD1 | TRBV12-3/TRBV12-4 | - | CASSSDRVSGYTF | TGTGCCAGCAGTTCGGACAGGGTCTCGGGCTACACCTTC
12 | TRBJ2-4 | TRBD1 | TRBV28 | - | CASSKGQGVWYF | TGTGCCAGCAGTAAAGGACAGGGGGTATGGTACTTC
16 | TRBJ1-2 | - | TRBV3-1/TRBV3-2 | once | CASSQGPTRSGAGYTF | TGTGCCAGCAGCCAAGGCCCGACCCGGAGTGGAGCGGGCTACACCTTC